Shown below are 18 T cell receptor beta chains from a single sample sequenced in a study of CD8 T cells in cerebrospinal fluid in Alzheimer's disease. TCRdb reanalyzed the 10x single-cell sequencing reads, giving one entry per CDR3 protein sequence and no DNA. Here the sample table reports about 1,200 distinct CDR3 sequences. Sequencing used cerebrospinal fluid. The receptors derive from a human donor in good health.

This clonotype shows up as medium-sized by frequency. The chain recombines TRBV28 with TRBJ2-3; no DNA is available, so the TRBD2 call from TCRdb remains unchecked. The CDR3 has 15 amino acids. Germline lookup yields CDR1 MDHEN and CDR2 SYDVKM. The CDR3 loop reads CASSLGLAGVRTQYF.

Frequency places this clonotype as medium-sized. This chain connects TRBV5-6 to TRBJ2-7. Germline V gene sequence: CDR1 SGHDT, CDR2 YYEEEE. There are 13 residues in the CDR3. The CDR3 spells CASSLGLADEQYF.

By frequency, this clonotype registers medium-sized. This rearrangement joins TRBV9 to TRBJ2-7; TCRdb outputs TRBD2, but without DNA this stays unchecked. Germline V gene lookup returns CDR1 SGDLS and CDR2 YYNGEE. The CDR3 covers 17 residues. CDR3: CASSSTSGSMADNEQYF.

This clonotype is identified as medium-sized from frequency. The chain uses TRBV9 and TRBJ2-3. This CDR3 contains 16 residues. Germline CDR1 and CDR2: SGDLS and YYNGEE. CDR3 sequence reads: CASSVGVQDLFDTQYF. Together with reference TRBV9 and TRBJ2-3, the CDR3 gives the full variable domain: DSGVTQTPKHLITATGQRVTLRCSPRSGDLSVYWYQQSLDQGLQFLIQYYNGEERAKGNILERFSAQQFPDLHSELNLSSLELGDSALYFCASSVGVQDLFDTQYFGPGTRLTVL.

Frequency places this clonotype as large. This CDR3 reads CSARDQQAGRMETQYF. J is TRBJ2-5 and V is TRBV20-1; TCRdb calls TRBD1, which cannot be checked without DNA. The CDR3 consists of 16 residues. Per the germline V gene, CDR1 is DFQATT and CDR2 is SNEGSKA (reference sequence).

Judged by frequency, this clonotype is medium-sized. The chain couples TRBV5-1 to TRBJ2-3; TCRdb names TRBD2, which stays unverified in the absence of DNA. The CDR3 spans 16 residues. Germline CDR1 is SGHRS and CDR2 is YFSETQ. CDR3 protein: CASRRRWEGQPDTQYF.

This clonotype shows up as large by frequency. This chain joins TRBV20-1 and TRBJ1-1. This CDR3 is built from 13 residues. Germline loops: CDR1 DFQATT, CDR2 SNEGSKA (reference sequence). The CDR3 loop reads CSAQKEVNTEAFF.

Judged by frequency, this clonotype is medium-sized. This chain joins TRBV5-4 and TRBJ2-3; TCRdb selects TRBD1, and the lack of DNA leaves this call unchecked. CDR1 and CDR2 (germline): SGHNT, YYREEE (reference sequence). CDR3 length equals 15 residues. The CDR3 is CASSTGQVTTDTQYF.

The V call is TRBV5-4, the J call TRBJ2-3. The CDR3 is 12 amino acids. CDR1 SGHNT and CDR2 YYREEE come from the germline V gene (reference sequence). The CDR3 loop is CASSLGADTQYF.

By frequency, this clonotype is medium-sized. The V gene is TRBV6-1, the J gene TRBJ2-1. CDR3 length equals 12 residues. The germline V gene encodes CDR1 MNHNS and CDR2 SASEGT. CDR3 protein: CASSIAGPEQFF.

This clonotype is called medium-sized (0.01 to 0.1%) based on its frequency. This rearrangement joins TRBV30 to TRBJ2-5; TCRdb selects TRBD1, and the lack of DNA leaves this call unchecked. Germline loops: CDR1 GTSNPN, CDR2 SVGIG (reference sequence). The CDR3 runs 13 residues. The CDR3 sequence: CAWSVGGAGTQYF.

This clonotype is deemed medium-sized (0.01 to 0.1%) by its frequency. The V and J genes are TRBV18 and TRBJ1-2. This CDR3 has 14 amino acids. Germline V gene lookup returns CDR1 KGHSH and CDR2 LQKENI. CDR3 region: CASSPPWEFGGYTF.

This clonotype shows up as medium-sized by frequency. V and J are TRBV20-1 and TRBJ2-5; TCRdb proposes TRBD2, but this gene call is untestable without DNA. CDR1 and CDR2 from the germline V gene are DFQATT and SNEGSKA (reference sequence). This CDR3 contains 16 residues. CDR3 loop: CSAVALAGVSRETQYF.

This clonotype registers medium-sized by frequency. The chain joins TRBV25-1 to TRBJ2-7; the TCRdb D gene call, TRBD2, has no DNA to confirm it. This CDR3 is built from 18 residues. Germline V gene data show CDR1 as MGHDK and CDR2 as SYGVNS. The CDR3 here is CASRSPPGLAGGGNEQYF.

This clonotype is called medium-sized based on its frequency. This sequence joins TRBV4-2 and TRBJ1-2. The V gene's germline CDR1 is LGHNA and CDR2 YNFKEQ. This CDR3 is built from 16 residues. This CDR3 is CASSQERFGRNYGYTF.

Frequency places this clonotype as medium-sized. The CDR3 region is CASSLAQSGEQYF. This chain links TRBV7-6 with TRBJ2-7. The CDR3 runs to 13 residues. CDR1 is SGHVS, CDR2 FNYEAQ, per germline.

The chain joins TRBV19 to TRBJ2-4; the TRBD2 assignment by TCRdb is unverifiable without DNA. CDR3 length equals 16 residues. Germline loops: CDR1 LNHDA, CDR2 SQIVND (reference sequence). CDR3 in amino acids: CASSTLPGLAGNIQYF.

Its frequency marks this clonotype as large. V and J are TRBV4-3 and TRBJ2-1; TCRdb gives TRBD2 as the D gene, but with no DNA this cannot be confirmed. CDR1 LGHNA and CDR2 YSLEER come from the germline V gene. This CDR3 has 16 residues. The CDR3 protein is CASSQILGRPSDEQFF.